The 18 T cell receptor beta chains below were found in one sample sequenced in a study of cytomegalovirus exposure and HLA in healthy donors. The PCR was carried out with 60 Vbeta primers and 13 Jbeta primers. Profiling relied on immunoSEQ multiplex PCR, and the TCRdb table lists in-frame clones only, not all of them. The listing contains around 150,000 clones. The sample comprised PBMCs. These receptors all stem from a woman aged 60-75 years in good health and CMV-seronegative.

This chain joins TRBV4-1 and TRBJ1-1; 8 bases fit TRBD1. The CDR3 is 14 amino acids. Trimming removed 5 bases from V and 4 bases from J; junction bases left unmatched: 6. Per germline, CDR1 MGHRA and CDR2 YSYEKL. CDR3 in DNA: TGCGCCAGCAGCGGACGGACAGGGTCCACTGAAGCTTTCTTT. Residues: CASSGRTGSTEAFF.

The chain combines TRBV27 with TRBJ1-2, with 8 bases lining up with TRBD1. The length of the CDR3 is 14 residues. V shed 6 bases and J 6 bases; nucleotides not matched to a gene: 9. Germline V gene lookup returns CDR1 MNHEY and CDR2 SMNVEV (reference sequence). The CDR3 is CASRKTGASDGYTF. CDR3 bases: TGTGCCAGCAGAAAGACAGGGGCTAGCGATGGCTACACCTTC.

The gene calls are TRBV29-1 and TRBJ1-1; D ambiguous. Germline assignment: CDR1 SQVTM and CDR2 ANQGSEA. V dropped 6 bases and J dropped 5 bases, with 7 bases sitting between them. The CDR3 extends over 10 amino acids. CDR3 sequence: CSVPGTEAFF. CDR3 in DNA: TGCAGCGTGCCCGGGACTGAAGCTTTCTTT.

The chain has TRBV27 and TRBJ1-2; D is uncertain. The length of the CDR3 is 16 residues. V lost 0 bases to trimming and J lost 3 bases, with 14 bases between them. Germline V gene sequence: CDR1 MNHEY, CDR2 SMNVEV (reference sequence). The CDR3 sequence: CASSLSGAQRDYGYTF. The CDR3 DNA sequence: TGTGCCAGCAGTTTATCGGGAGCTCAACGGGACTATGGCTACACCTTC.

The genes are TRBV6-1 and TRBJ1-1; 10 nucleotides line up with TRBD1. Per the germline V gene, CDR1 is MNHNS and CDR2 is SASEGT. The ends lost 3 bases at V and 7 bases at J; junction bases unmatched: 2. This CDR3 spans 13 amino acids. The CDR3 region is CASSEGQGFEAFF. In DNA form, the CDR3 reads TGTGCCAGCAGTGAGGGACAGGGGTTTGAAGCTTTCTTT.

The rearrangement uses TRBV7-9 and TRBJ2-1; D possibly corresponds to TRBD2 (6 bases). Looked up from germline, CDR1 is SEHNR and CDR2 is FQNEAQ (reference sequence). This CDR3 is built from 13 residues. Trimming took off 3 bases at V and 7 bases at J, with 10 bases between the two ends. CDR3: CASSFGGSNEQFF. The CDR3 DNA reads TGTGCCAGCAGCTTTGGAGGGTCTAATGAGCAGTTCTTC.

The CDR3 is CASSLGGDSGELFF. CDR3 DNA sequence: TGTGCCAGCAGCTTAGGGGGGGACAGCGGGGAGCTGTTTTTT. V and J are TRBV11-3 and TRBJ2-2, with D maybe TRBD1 (7 bases). The CDR3 runs 14 residues. Germline V gene lookup returns CDR1 SGHNT and CDR2 YENEEA. The V end was cut by 1 base, the J end by 7 bases, with 10 bases between.

The rearrangement uses TRBV15 and TRBJ2-2, with a possible D match to TRBD1 (5 bases). V shed 6 bases and J shed 8 bases, with 16 bases lying between them. The CDR3 is 14 residues long. Germline V CDR1 and CDR2: LNHNV, YYDKDF (reference sequence). The chain's CDR3 is CATSSRVMSGELFF. CDR3 DNA sequence: TGTGCCACCAGTAGCAGGGTTATGTCGGGGGAGCTGTTTTTT.

The CDR3 reads CASSLQGRDNSPLHF. The CDR3 region has the DNA TGCGCCAGCAGCTTACAGGGGCGGGATAATTCACCCCTCCACTTT. This chain links TRBV5-1 with TRBJ1-6, with 7 bases that match TRBD1. There are 15 residues in the CDR3. The germline V gene encodes CDR1 SGHRS and CDR2 YFSETQ. Trimming removed 2 bases from V and 5 bases from J; junction bases left unmatched: 4. Combining the CDR3 with reference TRBV5-1 and TRBJ1-6 gives the whole variable domain KAGVTQTPRYLIKTRGQQVTLSCSPISGHRSVSWYQQTPGQGLQFLFEYFSETQRNKGNFPGRFSGRQFSNSRSEMNVSTLELGDSALYLCASSLQGRDNSPLHFGNGTRLTVT.

The rearrangement joins TRBV11-2 to TRBJ2-3; D perhaps matches TRBD2 (6 bases). Trimming left V 2 bases short and J 4 bases short, with 13 bases between. The CDR3 is made up of 15 amino acids. CDR1 is SGHAT, CDR2 FQNNGV, per germline. CDR3 sequence reads: CASSLLLAPADTQYF. The CDR3 DNA sequence: TGTGCCAGCAGCTTACTACTAGCACCTGCAGATACGCAGTATTTT.

The CDR3 nucleotides read TGTGCCAGCAGTTACCAGATAATCAACACTGAAGCTTTCTTT. It yields the protein CASSYQIINTEAFF. The rearrangement uses TRBV6-5 and TRBJ1-1; D not resolved. Germline assignment: CDR1 MNHEY and CDR2 SVGAGI. This CDR3 comprises 14 residues. The V end lost 2 bases, the J end lost 2 bases, and 9 bases lay between the germline ends.

The V and J genes are TRBV29-1 and TRBJ2-1; D might be TRBD1 (6 bases). The CDR3 covers 15 residues. The germline V and J ends were trimmed by 5 bases and 0 bases, with 14 bases remaining between them. Germline values: CDR1 SQVTM, CDR2 ANQGSEA. Here the CDR3 DNA reads TGCAGCGTTTTCTCAGGGGAGAGCTCCTACAATGAGCAGTTCTTC. Protein sequence: CSVFSGESSYNEQFF.

The rearrangement links TRBV5-1 to TRBJ2-2, with 10 nucleotides matching TRBD1. CDR1 is SGHRS, CDR2 YFSETQ, per germline. The CDR3 runs to 16 residues. The trim removed 4 bases at V and 5 bases at J, leaving 8 bases unmatched. CDR3 in amino acids: CASSQDRGSRTGELFF. The CDR3 nucleotides are TGCGCCAGCAGCCAGGACAGGGGGTCAAGGACCGGGGAGCTGTTTTTT.

V gene TRBV7-8 combines with J gene TRBJ1-2; 7 bases line up with TRBD1. From germline, CDR1 is SGHVS and CDR2 FQNEAQ. V shed 5 bases, J shed 4 bases, and the junction held 4 bases outside the gene matches. The CDR3 is made up of 13 amino acids. The CDR3 reads CASSPGTVYGYTF. The CDR3 DNA follows: TGTGCCAGCAGCCCCGGGACAGTCTATGGCTACACCTTC.

The V and J genes are TRBV5-1 and TRBJ2-7; maybe TRBD2 (7 bases). The CDR3 has 14 amino acids. V was trimmed by 4 bases and J by 5 bases, leaving 16 bases between them. Germline CDR1 is SGHRS and CDR2 is YFSETQ. The CDR3 reads CASSMGAGANEQYF. The CDR3 coding sequence is TGCGCCAGCAGCATGGGGGCGGGAGCGAACGAGCAGTACTTC.

V gene TRBV18 combines with J gene TRBJ2-7; TRBD2 aligns across 10 bases. The germline gives CDR1 KGHSH, CDR2 LQKENI. CDR3 length: 16 residues. J gave up 2 bases and V 6 bases, and 10 bases lay outside the gene matches. The CDR3 nucleotides are TGTGCCAGCTCCCCTCAGCTAGCGGGGGAAGCCTACGAGCAGTACTTC. Residues: CASSPQLAGEAYEQYF.

This sequence joins TRBV7-9 and TRBJ1-6, with TRBD1 matching 12 bases. The germline V gene has CDR1 SEHNR and CDR2 FQNEAQ (reference sequence). CDR3 size: 15 residues. V was clipped by 3 bases and J by 8 bases; unmatched bases: 2. This CDR3 is CASSFGTGGYSPLHF. The CDR3 coding sequence is TGTGCCAGCAGCTTCGGGACAGGGGGCTATTCACCCCTCCACTTT.

This rearrangement joins TRBV6-5 to TRBJ2-5, with TRBD2 matching over 8 bases. V lost 5 bases, J lost 5 bases, and 7 bases stayed unmatched. This CDR3 is 14 amino acids long. From germline, CDR1 is MNHEY and CDR2 SVGAGI. The CDR3 DNA sequence: TGTGCCAGCAGTAGGACTAGCTTTGGGGAGACCCAGTACTTC. Its protein product is CASSRTSFGETQYF.